This TCR beta chain emerged from a study of neurological immune-mediated disorders. Regarding the study as a whole: Among 34 multiple sclerosis patients, phylogenetic grouping put the repertoires of 18 into a single related-CDR3 cluster, a possible signature. HTLV-1-associated myelopathy showed the most TCR clonal expansion; multiple sclerosis the least, below healthy controls.

This clonotype was detected ten times or more. Its antigen remains unknown. TCRdb ran MiXCR on the 5' RACE reads and lists one entry per CDR3 protein. The sample lists about 74,000 distinct CDR3 sequences; roughly 5.5% were seen once. The germline CDR1 and CDR2 sequences are SGHAT and FQNNGV. CDR3 length equals 13 residues. V was shortened by 5 bases and J by 10 bases, with 17 bases between the two germline ends. The chain carries TRBV11-2 and TRBJ1-1; D is uncertain. The TCR originated in a man in his late teens or twenties with multiple sclerosis. The sample comprised PBMCs. The CDR3: CASSRSPEDAAFF. The CDR3 DNA reads as TGTGCCAGCAGCCGATCGCCGGAGGATGCAGCTTTCTTT.